This entry features one TCR beta chain sequence. Its antigen is undetermined. This sample is drawn from a study of shared clonotypes between healthy human individuals. General study points: It was the non-shared clonotypes that had lower generation probabilities than clonotypes shared by all four donors. Donor scarcity curtailed the genetic and exposure-history diversity represented herein.

Some clones are missing from TCRdb's copy, which holds only in-frame ones; the method was immunoSEQ multiplex PCR. This table has around 2.1 million clones, roughly 91% appearing once. The length of the CDR3 is 15 residues. The junction had 8 bases not matched to a gene; V was cut back by 2 bases and J by 5 bases. Germline V gene sequence: CDR1 SGHTA, CDR2 FQGTGA. CD45RO-negative, CCR7-selected cells formed the naive CD8 fraction, which excluded terminally differentiated effector memory CD45RA+ cells. Healthy HIV-negative adults without recent acute infections or vaccinations served as donors. This receptor was taken from a young man in good health. Some clones in this sample may be carry-over from other donors' samples. The J gene is TRBJ2-7, the V gene TRBV7-3; 8 nucleotides align to TRBD2. The sequenced material came from naive CD8+ T cells from PBMCs. This CDR3 reads CASSLGAGDLNEQYF. CDR3 coding DNA: TGTGCCAGCAGCTTAGGAGCGGGAGATTTGAACGAGCAGTACTTC.